Listed below are T cell receptor beta chains from one sample, sequenced in a study of T-cell memory formation after mild COVID-19. Each CDR3 protein is one row after TCRdb ran MiXCR on the 5' RACE reads. The data hold hundreds of thousands of distinct CDR3 sequences, with around 28% observed a single time. Sequenced: PBMCs or a T cell subset sorted from them (not recorded which). These receptors all come from an adult woman who had mild COVID-19 (a few samples of this study predate the infection). Cell type and time point are not known. The CDR3 runs from the conserved cysteine through the conserved F or W. A D gene is named only where the DNA matches it firmly. Expanded clones are given a class, and other clones once, few, many or no size at all.

j_call	cdr3_length	clone_size	v_call	d_call	cdr3_aa	cdr3_nt
TRBJ1-1	12	.	TRBV12-3/TRBV12-4	.	CASTAQAIAAFF	TGTGCCAGCACCGCTCAGGCGATAGCAGCTTTCTTT
TRBJ2-7	15	few	TRBV6-5	TRBD2	CASSYSLAGSYEQYF	TGTGCCAGCAGTTACTCTCTAGCGGGGTCCTACGAGCAGTACTTC
TRBJ2-7	16	.	TRBV21-1	.	CASSKGGTTGAYEQYF	TGTGCCAGCAGCAAAGGGGGTACCACAGGGGCCTACGAGCAGTACTTC
TRBJ2-3	16	.	TRBV6-1	.	CASSEKIATGTDTQYF	TGTGCCAGCAGTGAAAAAATAGCGACCGGCACAGATACGCAGTATTTT
TRBJ1-2	14	.	TRBV20-1	TRBD1	CSARALDRGDGYTF	TGCAGTGCTAGAGCACTTGACAGGGGGGATGGCTACACCTTC
TRBJ1-3	13	few	TRBV12-3/TRBV12-4	.	CASSTTGRDTIYF	TGTGCCAGCAGTACTACAGGGCGGGACACCATATATTTT
TRBJ2-5	15	few	TRBV5-1	.	CASSLEDGHQETQYF	TGCGCCAGCAGCTTGGAAGACGGTCACCAAGAGACCCAGTACTTC
TRBJ1-1	12	.	TRBV29-1	.	CSVEGGAPEAFF	TGCAGCGTTGAAGGGGGCGCACCTGAAGCTTTCTTT
TRBJ1-2	15	.	TRBV12-3/TRBV12-4	.	CASSLTGPRLDGYTF	TGTGCCAGCAGTTTAACAGGGCCTCGTTTGGATGGCTACACCTTC
TRBJ2-2	16	.	TRBV5-1	.	CASSLDPGTNTGELFF	TGCGCCAGCAGCTTGGATCCGGGGACGAACACCGGGGAGCTGTTTTTT
TRBJ2-7	17	once	TRBV4-3	TRBD2	CASSQDGGVAGAYEQYF	TGCGCCAGCAGCCAAGACGGGGGGGTAGCGGGAGCCTACGAGCAGTACTTC
TRBJ2-7	15	.	TRBV12-3/TRBV12-4	.	CASSPWRGGIYEQYF	TGTGCCAGCAGCCCATGGAGGGGGGGCATCTACGAGCAGTACTTC
TRBJ1-1	13	.	TRBV29-1	.	CSVSNSRNTEAFF	TGCAGCGTTTCAAACAGCCGGAACACTGAAGCTTTCTTT
TRBJ1-2	15	.	TRBV7-9	.	CASSFSEGPNYGYTF	TGTGCCAGCAGCTTTAGTGAGGGGCCAAACTATGGCTACACCTTC
TRBJ2-3	15	.	TRBV3-1	TRBD2	CASSRSGWGADTQYF	TGTGCCAGCAGCCGTAGCGGGTGGGGCGCAGATACGCAGTATTTT
TRBJ2-6	13	many	TRBV12-3/TRBV12-4	.	CASRSSGANVLTF	TGTGCCAGCAGAAGTTCTGGGGCCAACGTCCTGACTTTC
TRBJ2-6	17	many	TRBV18	.	CASSPPSGPPGANVLTF	TGTGCCAGCTCACCACCGTCAGGCCCTCCTGGGGCCAACGTCCTGACTTTC
TRBJ2-2	17	once	TRBV5-4	TRBD2	CASSLGASGGNTGELFF	TGTGCCAGCAGCTTGGGGGCTAGCGGGGGGAACACCGGGGAGCTGTTTTTT
TRBJ2-5	14	.	TRBV9	.	CASSVGAVQETQYF	TGTGCCAGCAGCGTCGGGGCGGTTCAAGAGACCCAGTACTTC
TRBJ2-7	16	few	TRBV23-1	.	CASRPKTDLNSYEQYF	TGCGCCAGCAGACCTAAGACAGATTTAAACTCCTACGAGCAGTACTTC
TRBJ2-7	17	few	TRBV24-1	TRBD2	CATSDVNEGLAGGEQYF	TGTGCCACCAGTGATGTCAACGAGGGACTAGCGGGAGGCGAGCAGTACTTC
TRBJ1-6	15	few	TRBV20-1	.	CSARARGSYNSPLHF	TGCAGTGCTAGGGCGCGTGGCTCCTATAATTCACCCCTCCACTTT
TRBJ2-3	14	.	TRBV2	.	CASSVVLDTDTQYF	TGTGCCAGCAGTGTTGTCCTTGACACAGATACGCAGTATTTT
TRBJ2-5	19	few	TRBV7-8	TRBD2	CASSSGIGGLAGARGTQYF	TGTGCCAGCAGCTCTGGGATCGGGGGACTAGCGGGAGCGAGAGGGACCCAGTACTTC
TRBJ1-6	14	.	TRBV5-1	.	CASSEPGGYSPLHF	TGCGCCAGCAGCGAGCCGGGGGGCTATTCACCCCTCCACTTT
TRBJ2-5	14	once	TRBV7-9	.	CASSRGSSGETQYF	TGTGCCAGCAGCCGGGGGAGTTCTGGAGAGACCCAGTACTTC
TRBJ2-6	17	.	TRBV5-6	.	CASSLLGGKAGANVLTF	TGTGCCAGCAGCTTGTTAGGGGGGAAGGCTGGGGCCAACGTCCTGACTTTC
TRBJ2-7	14	many	TRBV12-3/TRBV12-4	TRBD1	CASSPRQGGYEQYF	TGTGCCAGCAGTCCTCGACAGGGGGGCTACGAGCAGTACTTC
TRBJ2-2	15	once	TRBV7-6	TRBD2	CASSPIAGEAGELFF	TGTGCCAGCAGCCCTATTGCGGGAGAGGCCGGGGAGCTGTTTTTT
TRBJ2-6	15	.	TRBV5-1	.	CASSPRGSGANVLTF	TGCGCCAGCAGTCCAAGGGGCTCTGGGGCCAACGTCCTGACTTTC
TRBJ1-1	13	few	TRBV20-1	.	CSATLRTNTEAFF	TGCAGTGCTACCCTCCGGACGAACACTGAAGCTTTCTTT
TRBJ1-1	17	.	TRBV4-1	.	CASSQDGTGRARFEAFF	TGCGCCAGCAGCCAAGACGGGACGGGTAGGGCCAGGTTCGAGGCTTTCTTT
TRBJ1-4	19	once	TRBV4-1	.	CASSHGNPRWAAPNEKLFF	TGCGCCAGCAGCCATGGGAACCCCCGGTGGGCGGCCCCAAATGAAAAACTGTTTTTT
TRBJ2-5	15	.	TRBV6-2/TRBV6-3	.	CATKIRQGAGETQYF	TGTGCCACCAAGATACGACAGGGCGCGGGGGAGACCCAGTACTTC
TRBJ2-1	19	few	TRBV7-2	TRBD2	CASSLEAAGARSSYNEQFF	TGTGCCAGCAGCTTAGAAGCAGCGGGGGCCCGCAGCTCCTACAATGAGCAGTTCTTC
TRBJ1-5	16	once	TRBV28	.	CASSLPTGSGNQPQHF	TGTGCCAGCAGTTTACCTACAGGGAGTGGCAATCAGCCCCAGCATTTT
TRBJ2-3	15	.	TRBV20-1	TRBD2	CSADQERGFTDTQYF	TGCAGTGCCGATCAAGAGCGGGGATTCACAGATACGCAGTATTTT
TRBJ1-4	15	few	TRBV20-1	.	CSARDEPTGRRELFF	TGCAGTGCTAGAGATGAGCCTACAGGTCGCAGGGAACTGTTTTTT
TRBJ1-1	16	.	TRBV12-5	TRBD1	CASDLQGGLKGTEAFF	TGTGCTAGTGATCTACAGGGGGGATTAAAGGGCACTGAAGCTTTCTTT
TRBJ1-1	16	many	TRBV10-3	.	CAISESVGRGNTEAFF	TGTGCCATCAGTGAGTCGGTAGGACGAGGTAACACTGAAGCTTTCTTT
TRBJ1-2	14	.	TRBV25-1	.	CASSEPEGTSGYTF	TGTGCCAGCAGTGAACCAGAAGGGACCTCCGGCTACACCTTC
TRBJ2-3	14	few	TRBV5-1	.	CASSLWDSTDTQYF	TGCGCCAGCAGCCTTTGGGACAGCACAGATACGCAGTATTTT
TRBJ2-1	15	.	TRBV6-5	.	CASSYSQGKIHEQFF	TGTGCCAGCAGTTACTCGCAGGGCAAAATCCATGAGCAGTTCTTC
TRBJ1-2	14	.	TRBV4-2	TRBD1	CASSLMTGNYGYTF	TGTGCCAGCAGCCTTATGACAGGGAACTATGGCTACACCTTC
TRBJ2-7	15	.	TRBV5-1	TRBD2	CASSSKAGALYEQYF	TGCGCCAGCAGCTCTAAAGCGGGAGCCCTCTACGAGCAGTACTTC
TRBJ2-3	14	few	TRBV5-1	TRBD1	CASSGQGYGDTQYF	TGCGCCAGCTCCGGACAGGGGTATGGAGATACGCAGTATTTT